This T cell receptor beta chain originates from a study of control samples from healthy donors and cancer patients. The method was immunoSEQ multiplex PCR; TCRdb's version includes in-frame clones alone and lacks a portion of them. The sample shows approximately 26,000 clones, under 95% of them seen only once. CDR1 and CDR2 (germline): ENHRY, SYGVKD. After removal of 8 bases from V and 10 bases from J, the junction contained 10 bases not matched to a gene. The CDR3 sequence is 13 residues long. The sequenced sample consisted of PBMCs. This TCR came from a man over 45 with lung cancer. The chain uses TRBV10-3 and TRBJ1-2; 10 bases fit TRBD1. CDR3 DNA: TGTGCCATCGGGACAGGGGACCGCCTAGACTACACCTTC. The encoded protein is CAIGTGDRLDYTF.